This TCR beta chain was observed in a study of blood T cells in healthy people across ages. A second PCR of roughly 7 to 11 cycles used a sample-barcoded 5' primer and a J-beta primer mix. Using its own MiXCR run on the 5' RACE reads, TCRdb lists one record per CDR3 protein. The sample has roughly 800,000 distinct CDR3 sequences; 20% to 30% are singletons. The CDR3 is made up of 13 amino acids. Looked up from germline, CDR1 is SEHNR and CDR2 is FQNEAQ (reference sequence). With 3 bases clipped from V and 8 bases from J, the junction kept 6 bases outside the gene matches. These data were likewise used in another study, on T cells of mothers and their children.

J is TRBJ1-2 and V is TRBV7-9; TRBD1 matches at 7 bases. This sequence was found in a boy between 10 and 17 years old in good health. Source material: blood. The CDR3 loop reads CASSFRDSRGYTF. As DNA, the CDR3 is TGTGCCAGCAGCTTCCGGGACAGTCGCGGCTACACCTTC.